One sample yielded the 19 T cell receptor beta chains listed below, sequenced in a study of T cell repertoires in cytomegalovirus infection. One entry per CDR3 protein results from TCRdb running MiXCR on the reads. The table shows some 270,000 distinct CDR3 sequences, with around 15% occurring only once. The specimen was CD8+ T cells from PBMCs. The source is a human donor in good health (CMV status not recorded). Some clones in this sample may be carry-over from other donors' samples.

The rearrangement links TRBV13 to TRBJ1-6, with a weak D call TRBD1 (6 bases). Between the trimmed V and J ends, which lost 4 bases and 8 bases, there was a span of 27 bases. Germline V CDR1 and CDR2: PRHDT, FYEKMQ (reference sequence). The CDR3 consists of 19 residues. CDR3 sequence reads: CASSSRDKPHLGEDSPLHF. Here the CDR3 DNA reads TGTGCCAGCAGCTCCCGGGACAAGCCACACCTCGGGGAGGATTCACCCCTCCACTTT.

This clonotype was picked up many times. The chain has TRBV7-8 and TRBJ2-7; 7 bases match TRBD1. Germline V gene sequence: CDR1 SGHVS, CDR2 FQNEAQ. V shed 5 bases and J 0 bases; nucleotides not matched to a gene: 7. This CDR3 comprises 15 residues. CDR3 residues: CASSLFRDSSYEQYF. CDR3 DNA sequence: TGTGCCAGCAGCCTATTCCGGGACAGCTCCTACGAGCAGTACTTC.

This clonotype was picked up a small number of times. The chain employs TRBV20-1 and TRBJ2-1; 7 positions agree with TRBD2. The CDR3 loop spans 15 amino acids. Germline assignment: CDR1 DFQATT and CDR2 SNEGSKA (reference sequence). Trimming cost V 1 base and J 9 bases; bases outside gene matches: 12. CDR3 residues: CSARASGLAAIEQFF. The CDR3 DNA reads as TGCAGTGCTAGAGCCTCGGGTCTAGCGGCGATTGAGCAGTTCTTC.

The chain recombines TRBV5-5 with TRBJ2-7; 10 bases line up with TRBD1. Germline V gene data show CDR1 as SGHKS and CDR2 as YYEKEE (reference sequence). The CDR3 extends over 15 amino acids. The trim removed 4 bases at V and 3 bases at J, leaving 7 bases unmatched. The CDR3 sequence: CASSPSGTGDYEQYF. As DNA, the CDR3 is TGTGCCAGCAGCCCATCCGGGACAGGGGACTACGAGCAGTACTTC.

This clonotype was detected ten times or more. The rearrangement uses TRBV6-2 or TRBV6-3 and TRBJ2-7, with a weak D call TRBD2 (6 bases). Germline V gives CDR1 MNHEY, CDR2 SVGEGT. V was clipped by 7 bases and J by 2 bases, with 9 bases between them. This CDR3 region has 12 residues. Here the CDR3 DNA reads TGTGCCAGCACCCCGGGGGCCTACGAGCAGTACTTC. Translated: CASTPGAYEQYF.

This clonotype was seen many times. CDR3 coding DNA: TGTGCCAGCAGCTCGCAGTGGGTCCGGGAGACTGAAGCTTTCTTT. The encoded protein is CASSSQWVRETEAFF. The chain carries TRBV7-2 and TRBJ1-1; no reliable D call. V dropped 4 bases and J dropped 5 bases, with 17 bases sitting between them. Germline V gene data show CDR1 as SGHTA and CDR2 as FQGNSA. The CDR3 consists of 15 residues. Together with reference TRBV7-2 and TRBJ1-1, the CDR3 gives the full variable domain: GAGVSQSPSNKVTEKGKDVELRCDPISGHTALYWYRQSLGQGLEFLIYFQGNSAPDKSGLPSDRFSAERTGGSVSTLTIQRTQQEDSAVYLCASSSQWVRETEAFFGQGTRLTVV.

There are many counts of this clonotype. The chain combines TRBV4-2 with TRBJ1-6, with a possible D match to TRBD1 (6 bases). The V end was cut by 0 bases, the J end by 5 bases, with 14 bases between. Germline V gives CDR1 LGHNA, CDR2 YNFKEQ. The CDR3 extends over 17 amino acids. The CDR3 region is CASSQDPGQPNNSPLHF. The CDR3 DNA follows: TGTGCCAGCAGCCAAGACCCAGGACAGCCTAATAATTCACCCCTCCACTTT.

The chain combines TRBV11-2 with TRBJ1-1; D is undetermined. This CDR3 spans 12 amino acids. The V gene lost 5 bases and the J gene lost 3 bases, with 7 bases spanning the gap. Germline CDR1 SGHAT, CDR2 FQNNGV. The CDR3 coding sequence is TGTGCCAGCAGCGGTTTGGACACTGAAGCTTTCTTT. This gives the protein CASSGLDTEAFF.

This clonotype has at least ten counts. The rearrangement uses TRBV7-9 and TRBJ1-2; D gene uncertain. The CDR3 consists of 16 residues. Germline V lookup: CDR1 SEHNR, CDR2 FQNEAQ (reference sequence). Trimming took off 11 bases at V and 8 bases at J, with 30 bases between the two ends. CDR3 residues: CAVSDELVVLTVGYTF. CDR3 coding DNA: TGTGCCGTATCGGATGAGTTAGTCGTACTTACCGTCGGCTACACCTTC.

This clonotype was found a few times. The gene calls are TRBV5-6 and TRBJ2-2; 9 bases map to TRBD1. With 3 bases clipped from V and 6 bases from J, the junction kept 6 bases outside the gene matches. The CDR3 contains 15 residues. Germline lookup yields CDR1 SGHDT and CDR2 YYEEEE. CDR3 in DNA: TGTGCCAGCAGCTGGGGGACAGGGTCCGCCGGGGAGCTGTTTTTT. Translating it yields CASSWGTGSAGELFF.

This clonotype was observed at least ten times. This chain links TRBV29-1 with TRBJ1-2; tentatively, D is TRBD1 (6 bases). V was pared by 3 bases and J by 5 bases, with 10 bases between. Germline CDR1 reads SQVTM; CDR2 reads ANQGSEA. This CDR3 comprises 12 residues. For the CDR3, the DNA is TGCAGCGTTGACAGGGGCGTATATGGCTACACCTTC. Amino acids: CSVDRGVYGYTF.

This clonotype was observed a handful of times. This chain joins TRBV6-5 and TRBJ1-1, with D possibly being TRBD1 (5 bases). The V gene's germline CDR1 is MNHEY and CDR2 SVGAGI. The CDR3 runs 14 residues. Between the trimmed V and J ends, which lost 2 bases and 2 bases, there was a span of 9 bases. This CDR3 reads CASSYMTDNTEAFF. The CDR3 DNA reads TGTGCCAGCAGTTACATGACAGATAACACTGAAGCTTTCTTT.

The sample holds many counts of this clonotype. J is TRBJ2-3 and V is TRBV6-6, with 8 nucleotides matching TRBD2. This CDR3 is built from 17 residues. CDR1 is MNHNY, CDR2 SVGAGI, per germline (reference sequence). The V and J ends lost 2 bases and 0 bases, in that order; junction bases with no gene match: 7. CDR3 residues: CASSYPSGGASTDTQYF. CDR3 bases: TGTGCCAGCAGTTACCCGAGCGGGGGCGCTAGCACAGATACGCAGTATTTT.

This chain connects TRBV2 to TRBJ2-1; 9 bases agree with TRBD2. V trimming: 3 bases; J trimming: 0 bases; junction bases outside the gene matches: 3. The CDR3 runs to 16 residues. Germline V gene data show CDR1 as SNHLY and CDR2 as FYNNEI. Written as DNA, the CDR3 is TGTGCCAGCAGTGATTCTAGCGGGGACTCCTACAATGAGCAGTTCTTC. This sequence encodes CASSDSSGDSYNEQFF.

This clonotype was found many times. This chain links TRBV29-1 with TRBJ2-1; D perhaps matches TRBD1 (6 bases). The CDR3 loop spans 12 amino acids. V was shortened by 1 base and J by 6 bases, with 7 bases between the two germline ends. Looked up from germline, CDR1 is SQVTM and CDR2 is ANQGSEA. The DNA for the CDR3 is TGCAGCGTTGAAGGCAGGGGCAATGAGCAGTTCTTC. Translation gives CSVEGRGNEQFF.

The chain has TRBV6-1 and TRBJ1-5, with no clear D. Germline V gives CDR1 MNHNS, CDR2 SASEGT. The V end lost 6 bases, the J end lost 3 bases, and 6 bases lay between the germline ends. CDR3 length: 12 amino acids. CDR3 bases: TGTGCCAGCAGGGGGATCAATCAGCCCCAGCATTTT. This codes for CASRGINQPQHF.

This clonotype was seen only a few times. This chain uses TRBV6-2 or TRBV6-3 with TRBJ1-2, with D perhaps TRBD1 (6 bases). Trimming stripped 5 bases from V and 6 bases from J, with 22 bases between. The CDR3 sequence is 16 residues long. CDR1 MNHEY and CDR2 SVGEGT come from the germline V gene. The CDR3 nucleotides read TGTGCCAGCAGTCGACTGACAGGAAACCTTCTCCATGGCTACACCTTC. It encodes CASSRLTGNLLHGYTF.

This clonotype was counted a single time. The gene calls are TRBV4-1 and TRBJ1-2; D is undetermined. The germline CDR1 and CDR2 sequences are MGHRA and YSYEKL. The CDR3 spans 15 residues. The V gene lost 1 base and the J gene lost 0 bases, with 9 bases spanning the gap. The CDR3 DNA reads as TGCGCCAGCAGCCAAGCGAAGTTAGCTAACTATGGCTACACCTTC. Translated: CASSQAKLANYGYTF.

This clonotype was observed many times. V is TRBV7-9 and J is TRBJ2-7; no clear D. Germline CDR1 SEHNR, CDR2 FQNEAQ (reference sequence). Trimming stripped 0 bases from V and 1 base from J, with 7 bases between. The CDR3 has 14 residues. The chain's CDR3 is CASSLAVASYEQYF. Written as DNA, the CDR3 is TGTGCCAGCAGCTTAGCGGTGGCTTCCTACGAGCAGTACTTC.